These T cell receptor beta chains were read from a single sample in a study of cytotoxic CD8 clonotypes in ibrutinib-treated CLL. Here immunoSEQ multiplex PCR was the method, and the copy in TCRdb shows in-frame clones only, minus some. The sample yields about 57,000 clones, 45% to 70% seen once. This specimen consisted of PBMCs, obtained after 24 months of ibrutinib treatment. The receptors were gathered from a human donor with chronic lymphocytic leukemia. Each CDR3 is given with its conserved first and last residue. The D gene is left open where the match is weak. Rows may omit the clone size; those that give it use once, few, many or a size class.

clone_size,v_call,d_call,cdr3_length,j_call,cdr3_nt,cdr3_aa
-,TRBV11-2,TRBD1,16,TRBJ1-2,TGTGCCAGCACTCCCCACCTTTCGGGACAGCACTATGGCTACACCTTC,CASTPHLSGQHYGYTF
-,TRBV5-1,-,15,TRBJ2-3,TGCGCCAGCAGCTTGGAATGGGGGCAGACAGATACGCAGTATTTT,CASSLEWGQTDTQYF
few,TRBV19,TRBD1,15,TRBJ1-2,TGTGCCAGTAGTACCACCGGGACAGCACTCTATGGCTACACCTTC,CASSTTGTALYGYTF
-,TRBV6-1,TRBD2,14,TRBJ2-7,TGTGCCAGCGACCGGACTAGCGGGAGTGGCGAGCAGTACTTC,CASDRTSGSGEQYF
once,TRBV5-1,TRBD1,15,TRBJ2-3,TGCGCCAGCAGGGACAGGCCGATAGGCACAGATACGCAGTATTTT,CASRDRPIGTDTQYF
-,TRBV7-9,-,12,TRBJ2-7,TGTGCCAGCAGCTTATTGGGGGAGGAGCAGTACTTC,CASSLLGEEQYF
few,TRBV30,-,12,TRBJ1-1,TGTGCCTGGATGTTTGATATTGGTGAAGCTTTCTTT,CAWMFDIGEAFF
-,TRBV7-2,-,17,TRBJ2-1,TGTGCCAGCAGCTTAGGTGTGGTGGGACTCTCCTACAATGAGCAGTTCTTC,CASSLGVVGLSYNEQFF
many,TRBV28,-,13,TRBJ2-5,TGTGCCAGCGCCGACCTGGTGCCGGAGACCCAGTACTTC,CASADLVPETQYF
-,TRBV2,-,13,TRBJ2-2,TGTGCCAGCTTGGCAAGAGCCGGCGGGGAGCTGTTTTTT,CASLARAGGELFF
-,TRBV29-1,TRBD2,15,TRBJ2-4,TGCAGCGTTGCGGCGGGGGGGCAAAGTGGAAACATTCAGTACTTC,CSVAAGGQSGNIQYF
few,TRBV10-2,-,14,TRBJ1-6,TGCGCCAGCAAGCCACGGCAGGGGTATTCACCCCTCCACTTT,CASKPRQGYSPLHF
-,TRBV10-3,-,12,TRBJ2-3,TGTGCCATCAATGGGGGAGGAGATACGCAGTATTTT,CAINGGGDTQYF
many,TRBV27,TRBD1,15,TRBJ2-5,TGTGCCAGCAGCGACCTTGGGACAGGCGGAAAGACCCAGTACTTC,CASSDLGTGGKTQYF
-,TRBV30,-,15,TRBJ1-2,TGTGCCTGGAGTGTAGGGTGGGGTAGTAGCTATGGCTACACCTTC,CAWSVGWGSSYGYTF
-,TRBV25-1,-,13,TRBJ2-7,TGTGCCAGCAGTGAATCGGTGACGGGGGAGCAGTACTTC,CASSESVTGEQYF
few,TRBV18,TRBD1,16,TRBJ1-2,TGTGCCAGCTCGCCCCTATTGACAGGGGATAACTATGGCTACACCTTC,CASSPLLTGDNYGYTF
-,TRBV6-1,-,13,TRBJ1-4,TGTGCCAGCAGTACAGACGGGAATGAAAAACTGTTTTTT,CASSTDGNEKLFF
-,TRBV27,TRBD1,15,TRBJ1-4,TGTGCCAGCAGTTACTTGGGACAGGCGAATGAAAAACTGTTTTTT,CASSYLGQANEKLFF
few,TRBV30,TRBD1,14,TRBJ1-1,TGTGCCTGGAGTGTCGGGACAGGGGGCACTGAAGCTTTCTTT,CAWSVGTGGTEAFF
-,TRBV18,TRBD2,18,TRBJ2-7,TGTGCCAGCTCACCCCTACATACAGGACTAGCGGAAAGCTACGAGCAGTACTTC,CASSPLHTGLAESYEQYF
few,TRBV6-6,TRBD2,13,TRBJ2-3,TGTGCCAGCGGGAGCGGGGGGAGAAATACGCAGTATTTT,CASGSGGRNTQYF
-,TRBV7-2,TRBD2,15,TRBJ2-7,TGTGCCAGCAGCTCCACTAGCGGGAGGACGGGCGAGCAGTACTTC,CASSSTSGRTGEQYF
-,TRBV10-3,-,13,TRBJ2-7,TGTGCCATCAGCAGGGCGGAGGGCTACGAGCAGTACTTC,CAISRAEGYEQYF
-,TRBV11-2,-,15,TRBJ2-5,TGTGCCAGCAGCCGAATGGAGGCAGGTCAAGAGACCCAGTACTTC,CASSRMEAGQETQYF
once,TRBV18,TRBD1,17,TRBJ2-7,TGTGCCAGCTCCCGCCGGACAGGGGCTTCATTCCGCTACGAGCAGTACTTC,CASSRRTGASFRYEQYF
-,TRBV4-1,-,18,TRBJ2-5,TGCGCCAGCAGCCAAGAATACCGGGCAGGAGGCTCGGAGGAGACCCAGTACTTC,CASSQEYRAGGSEETQYF
-,TRBV6-6,TRBD1,12,TRBJ2-5,TGTGCCAGCCGAACAGGGGGGGAGACCCAGTACTTC,CASRTGGETQYF
-,TRBV5-1,TRBD2,17,TRBJ2-1,TGCGCCAGCAGCTTCGAAGGACCGGGACTAGCTTACAATGAGCAGTTCTTC,CASSFEGPGLAYNEQFF
-,TRBV7-9,-,14,TRBJ2-5,TGTGCCAGCAGCCCAGGGATTTGGGAAGAGACCCAGTACTTC,CASSPGIWEETQYF
-,TRBV19,-,16,TRBJ2-7,TGTGCCAGTAGTACCCGAGGTAGGCCACTCTCCTACGAGCAGTACTTC,CASSTRGRPLSYEQYF
-,TRBV27,-,13,TRBJ2-5,TGTGCCAGCAGTGGTCCCCGAGGAGAGACCCAGTACTTC,CASSGPRGETQYF
once,TRBV11-3,TRBD2,13,TRBJ2-1,TGTGCCAGTAGCCGGGAGGCCTACAATGAGCAGTTCTTC,CASSREAYNEQFF
-,TRBV7-9,-,13,TRBJ1-1,TGTGCCAGCAGCTCGGGCTTGAACACTGAAGCTTTCTTT,CASSSGLNTEAFF
-,TRBV19,-,17,TRBJ1-1,TGTGCCAGTAGTATCCACCTAGGAGGGTTTGTTGACACTGAAGCTTTCTTT,CASSIHLGGFVDTEAFF
-,TRBV30,TRBD2,13,TRBJ2-1,TGTGCCTGGAGTGGGTTAGCGGGAGGGAGGCAGTTCTTC,CAWSGLAGGRQFF
many,TRBV28,-,11,TRBJ2-6,TGTGCCAGCAGTTTCGGCTACGTCCTGACTTTC,CASSFGYVLTF